This T cell receptor (beta chain) was recovered during a study of early T cells in non-severe SARS-CoV-2 infection. V dropped 0 bases and J dropped 1 base, with 6 bases sitting between them. Germline V gene sequence: CDR1 SEHNR, CDR2 FQNEAQ (reference sequence). The CDR3 consists of 14 residues. As part of library construction, unique molecular identifiers were attached to individual cDNA molecules. Each CDR3 protein is one row after TCRdb ran MiXCR on the 5' RACE reads. The sample has about 60,000 distinct CDR3 sequences, about 11% seen once. The receptor comes from an adult who was a healthcare worker with PCR-confirmed SARS-CoV-2 infection or an uninfected control (not recorded which). The sample in question was whole blood, obtained at baseline. This chain joins TRBV7-9 and TRBJ1-1; D not certain. CDR3 sequence reads: CASSLAPRNTEAFF. CDR3 in DNA: TGTGCCAGCAGCTTAGCTCCCAGGAACACTGAAGCTTTCTTT.